Listed here are 5 T cell receptor beta chains from one sample, sequenced in a study of blood T cell repertoires in COVID-19. TCRdb keeps only in-frame clones here, not all; method: immunoSEQ multiplex PCR. Of a few hundred thousand clones listed, roughly 84% are singletons. Material: peripheral blood. The receptor set was obtained from a woman aged 18-29 years with acute or convalescent COVID-19.

This clone was seen just once. This chain joins TRBV5-1 and TRBJ2-2; a weak D match, TRBD1 (5 bases). The germline CDR1 and CDR2 sequences are SGHRS and YFSETQ. The CDR3 has 15 residues. V shed 7 bases and J shed 4 bases, with 17 bases lying between them. CDR3 residues: CASQLGRSGTGELFF. CDR3 nucleotide sequence: TGCGCCAGCCAATTGGGGCGGTCCGGCACCGGGGAGCTGTTTTTT.

The chain joins TRBV4-1 to TRBJ2-7; 9 bases agree with TRBD1. The CDR3 loop spans 15 amino acids. The trim removed 4 bases at V and 2 bases at J, leaving 6 bases unmatched. Germline values: CDR1 MGHRA, CDR2 YSYEKL. CDR3 in amino acids: CASSPWDREPYEQYF. In DNA, the CDR3 is TGCGCCAGCAGCCCATGGGACAGGGAACCCTACGAGCAGTACTTC.

The chain carries TRBV4-3 and TRBJ2-6; D not resolved. The CDR3 consists of 16 residues. CDR1 and CDR2 (germline): LGHNA, YSLEER. The V gene lost 0 bases and the J gene lost 0 bases, with 6 bases spanning the gap. For the CDR3, the DNA is TGCGCCAGCAGCCAAGATGTGTACTCTGGGGCCAACGTCCTGACTTTC. It is translated as CASSQDVYSGANVLTF.

The J gene is TRBJ2-1, the V gene TRBV4-3, with 11 bases aligning to TRBD2. This CDR3 spans 18 amino acids. V shed 4 bases, J shed 7 bases, and the junction held 15 bases outside the gene matches. The germline gives CDR1 LGHNA, CDR2 YSLEER. Written as DNA, the CDR3 is TGCGCCAGCAGCCCGGTAATTGTAGTGACTAGCGGGGAAAATGAGCAGTTCTTC. Translated: CASSPVIVVTSGENEQFF.

V and J are TRBV2 and TRBJ1-1; D is possibly TRBD1 (6 bases). The CDR3 is made up of 14 amino acids. Looked up from germline, CDR1 is SNHLY and CDR2 is FYNNEI. Trimming stripped 3 bases from V and 5 bases from J, with 13 bases between. This CDR3 reads CASSDFPGETEAFF. CDR3 coding DNA: TGTGCCAGCAGTGATTTTCCAGGGGAAACTGAAGCTTTCTTT. The variable domain in full, completed from reference TRBV2 and TRBJ1-1, reads EPEVTQTPSHQVTQMGQEVILRCVPISNHLYFYWYRQILGQKVEFLVSFYNNEISEKSEIFDDQFSVERPDGSNFTLKIRSTKLEDSAMYFCASSDFPGETEAFFGQGTRLTVV.